The 9 T cell receptor beta chains presented below share a single source sample, sequenced in a study of graft-versus-host responses after intestinal transplantation. Sequenced by immunoSEQ multiplex PCR; TCRdb stores in-frame clones only, minus some. The sample holds approximately 38,000 clones, about four fifths seen once. The sequences come from PBMCs, collected 1,000 to 1,300 days after transplant. Receptor source: a human patient who received an intestinal transplant, so some T cells may come from the graft donor.

This clone was recorded a few times. This sequence joins TRBV10-3 and TRBJ1-1; D is ambiguous. The CDR3 covers 11 residues. With 11 bases removed from V and 0 bases from J, the gap between germline ends came to 7 bases. CDR1 is ENHRY and CDR2 is SYGVKD in the germline V gene. CDR3 amino acids: CASRLNTEAFF. The CDR3 DNA reads as TGTGCCTCCCGTTTGAACACTGAAGCTTTCTTT.

This rearrangement joins TRBV2 to TRBJ2-1; D may match TRBD1 or TRBD2 (6 bases each). The CDR3 sequence is 16 residues long. The germline V gene has CDR1 SNHLY and CDR2 FYNNEI. Trimming shortened V by 8 bases and J by 2 bases, and 19 bases separated the two germline ends. The CDR3 nucleotides read TGTGCCAGCGATTTCGAGCGGAGGGGGGCCTACAATGAGCAGTTCTTC. Its protein product is CASDFERRGAYNEQFF.

This chain uses TRBV6-6 with TRBJ2-5; D is uncertain. Germline CDR1 reads MNHNY; CDR2 reads SVGAGI (reference sequence). V lost 2 bases to trimming and J lost 2 bases, with 9 bases between them. The CDR3 contains 14 residues. The CDR3 nucleotides are TGTGCCAGCAGTTACGGCGGAAGGCAAGAGACCCAGTACTTC. This encodes CASSYGGRQETQYF.

As DNA, the CDR3 is TGTGCCATCAGTGTACAGGGAAGGACAGATACGCAGTATTTT. Its protein is CAISVQGRTDTQYF. This chain joins TRBV10-3 and TRBJ2-3, with D possibly being TRBD1 (6 bases). V lost 4 bases and J lost 3, with 11 bases in between. The germline gives CDR1 ENHRY, CDR2 SYGVKD. The CDR3 extends over 14 amino acids.

V and J are TRBV6-1 and TRBJ1-1; no clear D. CDR1 is MNHNS and CDR2 is SASEGT in the germline V gene. The germline V and J ends were trimmed by 3 bases and 4 bases, with 12 bases remaining between them. The CDR3 is made up of 14 amino acids. The CDR3 bases are TGTGCCAGCAGTGAGGGTGGATTTGGCACTGAAGCTTTCTTT. Translated, it gives CASSEGGFGTEAFF.

This chain connects TRBV7-9 to TRBJ2-7; the D is unclear. Germline V gene data show CDR1 as SEHNR and CDR2 as FQNEAQ (reference sequence). The CDR3 has 14 residues. Trimming removed 6 bases from V and 6 bases from J, with 18 bases in between. This chain's CDR3 is CASRRLEITGEQYF. The CDR3 nucleotides are TGTGCCAGCAGGCGACTTGAAATTACGGGCGAGCAGTACTTC.

The gene calls are TRBV18 and TRBJ1-5, with a tentative D call TRBD1 (5 bases). The CDR3 sequence is 14 residues long. V lost 3 bases and J lost 1, with 7 bases in between. Germline CDR1 and CDR2: KGHSH and LQKENI. CDR3 nucleotides: TGTGCCAGCTCACCCGGGGGGAGCAATCAGCCCCAGCATTTT. This gives the protein CASSPGGSNQPQHF.

The V gene is TRBV5-4, the J gene TRBJ1-1; TRBD1 matches 7 bases. Germline trimming cut 4 bases from V and 0 bases from J; bases unmatched to any gene: 6. The CDR3 spans 15 residues. The germline CDR1 and CDR2 sequences are SGHNT and YYREEE (reference sequence). CDR3 sequence: CASSTQGVLNTEAFF. For the CDR3, the DNA is TGTGCCAGCAGCACCCAGGGGGTCTTGAACACTGAAGCTTTCTTT. The full variable domain, its missing parts supplied by reference TRBV5-4 and TRBJ1-1, is ETGVTQSPTHLIKTRGQQVTLRCSSQSGHNTVSWYQQALGQGPQFIFQYYREEENGRGNFPPRFSGLQFPNYSSELNVNALELDDSALYLCASSTQGVLNTEAFFGQGTRLTVV.

The V gene is TRBV5-4, the J gene TRBJ1-1; D is ambiguous. Trimming removed 3 bases from V and 0 bases from J, with 6 bases in between. CDR1 is SGHNT and CDR2 is YYREEE in the germline V gene (reference sequence). The CDR3 runs to 13 residues. For the CDR3, the DNA is TGTGCCAGCAGCTCCTCTATGAACACTGAAGCTTTCTTT. It yields the protein CASSSSMNTEAFF.